This TCR beta chain was found in a study of T-cell memory formation after mild COVID-19. Whole-study context: Among the donors, TCR clusters were largely specific to each donor.

Using constant-segment primers, 5'RACE produced TCR alpha and TCR beta cDNA libraries carrying sample barcodes and UMIs. TCRdb redid the calling of the 5' RACE reads with MiXCR, one entry per CDR3 protein. The sample contains roughly 51,000 distinct CDR3 sequences, approximately 7% of which appear only once. Note on this clonotype: Antigen: not known.

The CDR3 has 16 residues. Regarding the study as a whole: Contracting CD4+ clones lay largely in CM and EM, with CD8+ ones residing in EMRA. Certain responding clones were present in pre-infection memory, suggesting participation of cross-reactive memory.

Sequenced input: PBMCs or a T cell subset sorted from them (not recorded which). The chain uses TRBV21-1 and TRBJ1-1. TRBV21-1 represents a pseudogene. The sequence was collected from a young man who had mild COVID-19 (a few samples of this study predate the infection). Cell type and time point are not known. The CDR3 reads CASSNRAGPLNTEAFF. For the CDR3, the DNA is TGTGCCAGCAGCAACAGGGCAGGGCCATTGAACACTGAAGCTTTCTTT.